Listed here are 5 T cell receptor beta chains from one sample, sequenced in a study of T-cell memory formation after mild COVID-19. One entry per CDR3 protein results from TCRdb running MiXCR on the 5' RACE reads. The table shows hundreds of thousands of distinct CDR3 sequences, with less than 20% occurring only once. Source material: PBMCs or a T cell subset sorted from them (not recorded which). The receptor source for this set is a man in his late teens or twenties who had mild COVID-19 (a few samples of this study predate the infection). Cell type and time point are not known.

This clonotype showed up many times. The CDR3 loop reads CASNPLGGTEAFF. DNA for the CDR3: TGTGCCAGCAACCCACTGGGGGGCACTGAAGCTTTCTTT. The chain couples TRBV7-8 to TRBJ1-1, with a possible D match to TRBD1 (5 bases). The CDR3 runs 13 residues. Germline CDR1 is SGHVS and CDR2 is FQNEAQ. Between the trimmed V and J ends, which lost 7 bases and 4 bases, there was a span of 13 bases.

The CDR3 here is CASSRGDRVDTEAFF. As DNA, the CDR3 is TGTGCCAGCAGCCGTGGGGACAGGGTCGACACTGAAGCTTTCTTT. V usage is TRBV6-5 and J usage is TRBJ1-1, with TRBD1 matching over 9 bases. V shed 6 bases, J shed 3 bases, and the junction held 8 bases outside the gene matches. The germline V gene has CDR1 MNHEY and CDR2 SVGAGI. CDR3 length equals 15 residues.

CDR3 in amino acids: CASSLLGAGTDTQYF. In DNA, the CDR3 is TGTGCCAGCAGTTTATTGGGAGCGGGCACAGATACGCAGTATTTT. This chain connects TRBV7-9 to TRBJ2-3, with D perhaps matching TRBD2 (5 bases). V lost 6 bases to trimming and J lost 1 base, with 14 bases between them. The V gene's germline CDR1 is SEHNR and CDR2 FQNEAQ (reference sequence). The CDR3 runs 15 residues. Combining the CDR3 with reference TRBV7-9 and TRBJ2-3 gives the whole variable domain DTGVSQNPRHKITKRGQNVTFRCDPISEHNRLYWYRQTLGQGPEFLTYFQNEAQLEKSRLLSDRFSAERPKGSFSTLEIQRTEQGDSAMYLCASSLLGAGTDTQYFGPGTRLTVL.

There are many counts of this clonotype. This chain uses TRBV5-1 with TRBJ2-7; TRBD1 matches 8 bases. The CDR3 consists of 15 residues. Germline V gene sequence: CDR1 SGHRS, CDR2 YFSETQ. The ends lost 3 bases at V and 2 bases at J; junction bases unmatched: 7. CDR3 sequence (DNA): TGCGCCAGCAGCTCCCCCTCGACAGGGGCCTACGAGCAGTACTTC. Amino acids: CASSSPSTGAYEQYF. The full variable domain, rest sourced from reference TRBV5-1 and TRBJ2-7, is KAGVTQTPRYLIKTRGQQVTLSCSPISGHRSVSWYQQTPGQGLQFLFEYFSETQRNKGNFPGRFSGRQFSNSRSEMNVSTLELGDSALYLCASSSPSTGAYEQYFGPGTRLTVT.

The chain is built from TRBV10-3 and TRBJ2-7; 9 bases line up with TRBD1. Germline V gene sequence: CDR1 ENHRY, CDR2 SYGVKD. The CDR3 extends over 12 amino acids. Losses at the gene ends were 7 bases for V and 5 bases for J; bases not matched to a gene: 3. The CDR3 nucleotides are TGTGCCATCACGGACAGGGGCGACGAGCAGTACTTC. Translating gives CAITDRGDEQYF.